This entry describes one T cell receptor beta chain. The CDR3 extends over 13 amino acids. The ends were cut back, 3 bases at V and 6 bases at J, with 12 bases in the middle. This specimen comes from a study of control samples from healthy donors and cancer patients. TCRdb keeps only in-frame clones here, not all; method: immunoSEQ multiplex PCR. The table lists tens of thousands of clones, about 94% of them singletons. The chain couples TRBV12-3 or TRBV12-4 to TRBJ2-7, with D possibly called TRBD1 or TRBD2 (5 bases each). Sequenced input: blood. This sequence originates from a woman in her 30s in good health. In DNA form, the CDR3 reads TGTGCCAGCAGTTTTTCGGGGCAGGGCGAGCAGTACGTC. It is translated as CASSFSGQGEQYV.